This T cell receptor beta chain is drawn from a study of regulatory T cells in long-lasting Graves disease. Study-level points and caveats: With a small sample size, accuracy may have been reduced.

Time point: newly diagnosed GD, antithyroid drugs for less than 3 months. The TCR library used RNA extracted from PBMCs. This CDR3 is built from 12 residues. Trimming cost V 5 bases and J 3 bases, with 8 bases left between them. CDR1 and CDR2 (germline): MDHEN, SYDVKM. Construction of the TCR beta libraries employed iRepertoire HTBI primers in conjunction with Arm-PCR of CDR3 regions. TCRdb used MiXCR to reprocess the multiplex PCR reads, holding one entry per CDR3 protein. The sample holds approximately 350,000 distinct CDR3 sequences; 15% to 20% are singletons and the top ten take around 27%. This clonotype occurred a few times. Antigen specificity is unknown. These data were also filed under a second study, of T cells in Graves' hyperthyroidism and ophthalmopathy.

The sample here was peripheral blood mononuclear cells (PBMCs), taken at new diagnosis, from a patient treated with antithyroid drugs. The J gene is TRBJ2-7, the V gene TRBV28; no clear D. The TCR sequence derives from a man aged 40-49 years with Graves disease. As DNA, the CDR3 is TGTGCCAGCAGTCAATCCCGCTACGAGCAGTACTTC. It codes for CASSQSRYEQYF.